This is a list of T cell receptor beta chains from one sample in a study of cytomegalovirus exposure and HLA in healthy donors. Generated by immunoSEQ multiplex PCR, the TCRdb table keeps only in-frame clones and is missing some. In the table there are around 130,000 clones, approximately 75% of which are singletons. Input material: PBMCs. The source of these receptors is a man in his forties or fifties in good health and CMV-seronegative. Each CDR3 is given with its conserved first and last residue. A D gene is named only where the DNA matches it firmly. The size field is filled for only some rows; it gives once, few, many or a size class.

V gene	D gene	J gene	CDR3 length	clone size	CDR3 protein	CDR3 DNA
TRBV5-6	TRBD1	TRBJ1-5	19	few	CASSLLPAQGAGSNQPQHF	TGTGCCAGCAGCTTGTTGCCTGCCCAGGGGGCGGGGAGCAATCAGCCCCAGCATTTT
TRBV9	TRBD1	TRBJ2-2	15	once	CASSAGTENTGELFF	TGTGCCAGCAGTGCCGGGACAGAGAACACCGGGGAGCTGTTTTTT
TRBV28	-	TRBJ2-7	11	-	CASGSLYEQYF	TGTGCCTCAGGGTCGCTGTACGAGCAGTACTTC
TRBV18	TRBD1	TRBJ1-1	15	once	CASSPRTGPGVEAFF	TGTGCCAGCTCACCACGGACAGGCCCGGGGGTTGAAGCTTTCTTT
TRBV4-3	-	TRBJ2-3	11	-	CASGVEDTQYF	TGCGCCAGCGGAGTCGAAGATACGCAGTATTTT
TRBV6-5	-	TRBJ2-5	12	-	CASSNPPGTQYF	TGTGCCAGCAGTAACCCCCCAGGGACCCAGTACTTC
TRBV18	TRBD2	TRBJ2-3	15	-	CASSRTSNGADTQYF	TGTGCCAGCTCACGGACTAGCAATGGTGCAGATACGCAGTATTTT
TRBV14	TRBD1	TRBJ2-3	16	-	CASSTYGQVSTDTQYF	TGTGCCAGCAGCACCTACGGACAGGTTAGCACAGATACGCAGTATTTT
TRBV28	TRBD1	TRBJ1-1	14	-	CASSFQGANTEAFF	TGTGCCAGCAGTTTCCAGGGGGCGAACACTGAAGCTTTCTTT
TRBV21-1	-	TRBJ1-1	14	-	CASSKPDRGTEAFF	TGTGCCAGCAGCAAACCGGACAGGGGGACTGAAGCTTTCTTT
TRBV11-2	-	TRBJ2-7	14	-	CATLPGSPPYEQYF	TGTGCCACCCTCCCCGGGAGCCCCCCCTACGAGCAGTACTTC
TRBV19	-	TRBJ2-1	11	once	CASSTNNEQFF	TGTGCCAGTAGTACAAACAATGAGCAGTTCTTC
TRBV7-7	-	TRBJ2-1	14	-	CASSLTGSYNEQFF	TGTGCTAGCAGCTTGACAGGAAGCTACAATGAGCAGTTCTTC
TRBV19	TRBD1	TRBJ1-1	15	-	CASSPRTGANTEAFF	TGTGCCAGTAGTCCACGGACAGGAGCGAACACTGAAGCTTTCTTT
TRBV28	-	TRBJ2-1	11	-	CASSLYSGQFF	TGTGCCAGCAGTTTATATAGCGGGCAGTTCTTC
TRBV5-1	TRBD1	TRBJ2-7	15	few	CASSLSRTGVYEQYF	TGCGCCAGCAGCTTGAGTAGGACAGGCGTTTACGAGCAGTACTTC
TRBV27	TRBD2	TRBJ2-1	19	-	CASSLLLSASGRDYNEQFF	TGTGCCAGCAGTTTACTTCTTTCGGCTAGCGGGAGGGACTACAATGAGCAGTTCTTC
TRBV9	-	TRBJ2-1	17	-	CASSPRLAANSYNEQFF	TGTGCCAGCAGCCCAAGGTTGGCGGCTAATTCCTACAATGAGCAGTTCTTC
TRBV4-1	TRBD1	TRBJ2-7	13	few	CASSRGQGYEQYF	TGCGCCAGCAGCCGCGGACAGGGCTACGAGCAGTACTTC
TRBV9	-	TRBJ2-3	18	-	CASSEPLAGEGRTDTQYF	TGTGCCAGCAGCGAGCCACTTGCAGGGGAGGGGCGCACAGATACGCAGTATTTT
TRBV9	-	TRBJ1-1	15	-	CANSPSGQGPAEAFF	TGTGCCAACAGCCCCTCGGGGCAGGGGCCCGCTGAAGCTTTCTTT
TRBV27	-	TRBJ2-1	12	-	CASSFRGNEQFF	TGTGCCAGCAGTTTTCGGGGGAATGAGCAGTTCTTC
TRBV5-4	TRBD2	TRBJ2-1	16	-	CASSLTSGRARNEQFF	TGTGCCAGCAGCCTAACTAGCGGGAGGGCCAGGAATGAGCAGTTCTTC
TRBV7-2	TRBD2	TRBJ2-1	16	few	CASSPPGGLAYNEQFF	TGTGCCAGCAGCCCTCCCGGGGGACTAGCCTACAATGAGCAGTTCTTC
TRBV2	TRBD1	TRBJ2-1	14	-	CASSRDRNHNEQFF	TGTGCCAGCAGTCGGGACAGGAACCACAATGAGCAGTTCTTC
TRBV6-6	TRBD2	TRBJ2-4	15	-	CASSTGTSGRTIQYF	TGTGCCAGCAGTACTGGGACTAGCGGGAGGACCATTCAGTACTTC
TRBV6-5	TRBD1	TRBJ2-7	15	-	CASSRHRGHSYEQYF	TGTGCCAGCAGTCGGCACAGGGGGCACTCCTACGAGCAGTACTTC
TRBV7-2	-	TRBJ1-2	15	few	CASSLDQGLFNGYTF	TGTGCCAGCAGCTTAGACCAGGGTCTATTCAATGGCTACACCTTC
TRBV30	-	TRBJ1-1	14	-	CAWSVQGGLDEAFF	TGTGCCTGGAGTGTACAAGGAGGGCTTGATGAAGCTTTCTTT
TRBV7-2	TRBD1	TRBJ2-7	14	-	CASSEDRHPYEQYF	TGTGCCAGCAGCGAGGACAGGCACCCCTACGAGCAGTACTTC
TRBV30	TRBD2	TRBJ2-7	19	few	CAWIPQGGLAGPSSYEQYF	TGTGCCTGGATCCCGCAGGGTGGACTAGCGGGTCCTAGCTCCTACGAGCAGTACTTC
TRBV19	-	TRBJ2-1	12	-	CASSSGIHEQFF	TGTGCCAGTAGTTCCGGGATCCATGAGCAGTTCTTC
TRBV28	-	TRBJ2-7	15	-	CASSSLGAGSYEQYF	TGTGCCAGCAGTTCGTTGGGTGCGGGTAGCTACGAGCAGTACTTC
TRBV7-6	-	TRBJ1-4	16	-	CASSLAEEVTNEKLFF	TGTGCCAGCAGCTTAGCGGAGGAGGTCACTAATGAAAAACTGTTTTTT
TRBV4-3	-	TRBJ1-2	14	many	CASSQERGTYGYTF	TGCGCCAGCAGCCAAGAGCGGGGGACCTATGGCTACACCTTC
TRBV2	TRBD1	TRBJ2-2	17	-	CASSELMDRVWAGELFF	TGTGCCAGCAGTGAACTAATGGACAGGGTATGGGCCGGGGAGCTGTTTTTT
TRBV15	-	TRBJ2-2	12	-	CATLAHTGELFF	TGTGCCACCCTAGCTCACACCGGGGAGCTGTTTTTT
TRBV10-2	-	TRBJ1-4	13	few	CASSVSENEKLFF	TGCGCCAGCAGCGTTTCCGAGAATGAAAAACTGTTTTTT
TRBV5-4	-	TRBJ1-1	14	few	CASSVQGPNTEAFF	TGTGCCAGCAGCGTGCAGGGCCCGAACACTGAAGCTTTCTTT
TRBV6-5	TRBD2	TRBJ2-7	16	few	CASSYSTGGSSYEQYF	TGTGCCAGCAGTTACTCGACGGGGGGAAGCTCCTACGAGCAGTACTTC
TRBV7-9	-	TRBJ1-1	12	-	CASSAEISEAFF	TGTGCCAGCAGCGCCGAGATAAGTGAAGCTTTCTTT
TRBV19	-	TRBJ2-7	16	-	CASSPRGGTGTYEQYF	TGTGCCAGTAGTCCCCGGGGGGGGACAGGGACCTACGAGCAGTACTTC
TRBV11-2	-	TRBJ2-1	15	-	CASTEPPGPNNEQFF	TGTGCCAGCACGGAGCCCCCGGGTCCTAACAATGAGCAGTTCTTC
TRBV30	-	TRBJ2-5	14	-	CAWVGVRGQETQYF	TGTGCCTGGGTAGGAGTCAGGGGACAAGAGACCCAGTACTTC
TRBV7-9	TRBD1	TRBJ1-1	16	few	CASSLTGRVTRPEAFF	TGTGCCAGCAGCTTGACAGGGAGAGTAACCCGACCAGAAGCTTTCTTT
TRBV28	TRBD2	TRBJ2-1	20	-	CASSLSGLAGFLGGINEQFF	TGTGCCAGCAGTTTATCGGGACTAGCGGGGTTCCTGGGAGGGATCAATGAGCAGTTCTTC
TRBV30	TRBD2	TRBJ2-1	15	-	CAWSTGTSGAFEQFF	TGTGCCTGGAGTACGGGGACTAGCGGGGCCTTCGAGCAGTTCTTC
TRBV6-5	TRBD1	TRBJ2-4	12	-	CASRNDRDSQYF	TGTGCCAGCAGAAACGACAGGGACAGTCAGTACTTC